The clone carrying this TCR beta chain was detected a few times. Its specificity is unknown. This sample stems from a study of CD8 T cells in ankylosing spondylitis. The ends lost 0 bases at V and 5 bases at J; junction bases unmatched: 5. The CDR3 totals 16 residues. Germline CDR1 and CDR2: LGHNA and YSLEER. Study-wide findings and caveats: There were earlier reports of some motif variants in reactive arthritis synovial fluid and blood. It was reported that disease-linked clones were significantly enriched in matched ankylosing spondylitis synovial fluid.

Quantitative 5'-RACE with molecular barcodes produced the TCR beta libraries. Using its own MiXCR run on the 5' RACE reads, TCRdb lists one record per CDR3 protein. This sample has roughly 140,000 distinct CDR3 sequences, with around 42% found just once. The sequence derives from a male donor with ankylosing spondylitis. The chain is built from TRBV4-3 and TRBJ2-1; 9 nucleotides line up with TRBD2. What was sequenced was synovial fluid, either unsorted or a sorted T cell fraction (not recorded which). Here the CDR3 DNA reads TGCGCCAGCAGCCAAGAAAGGCGGGAGGGTAACAATGAGCAGTTCTTC. This encodes CASSQERREGNNEQFF.